The T cell receptor (beta chain) described here comes from a study of OX40 agonist ivuxolimab in advanced cancers. Whole-study context: The study gave patients intravenous ivuxolimab at 0.01 to 10 mg/kg every 2 weeks. General study points: Partial responders at 0.1-3.0 mg/kg showed near-lowest clonal expansion.

The CDR3 consists of 14 residues. Germline V gives CDR1 LNHDA, CDR2 SQIVND (reference sequence). Unmatched junction bases numbered 4, after V lost 1 base and J lost 4 bases. Regarding this clone: Its specificity is not known.

Profiling relied on immunoSEQ multiplex PCR, and the TCRdb table lists in-frame clones only, not all of them. The sample gives under 60,000 clones, around 87% of which show up once; approximately 10% is in the top ten. The input for sequencing was CD4+ or CD8+ T cells sorted from blood, taken in a trial of the OX40 agonist ivuxolimab. This sequence originates from an adult with an advanced solid tumor such as melanoma, head and neck, liver or kidney cancer. The chain links TRBV19 to TRBJ2-7; 7 bases are a match to TRBD1. The CDR3 bases are TGTGCCAGTAGTATAGGACAGGGCGGTTACGAGCAGTACTTC. It is translated as CASSIGQGGYEQYF.